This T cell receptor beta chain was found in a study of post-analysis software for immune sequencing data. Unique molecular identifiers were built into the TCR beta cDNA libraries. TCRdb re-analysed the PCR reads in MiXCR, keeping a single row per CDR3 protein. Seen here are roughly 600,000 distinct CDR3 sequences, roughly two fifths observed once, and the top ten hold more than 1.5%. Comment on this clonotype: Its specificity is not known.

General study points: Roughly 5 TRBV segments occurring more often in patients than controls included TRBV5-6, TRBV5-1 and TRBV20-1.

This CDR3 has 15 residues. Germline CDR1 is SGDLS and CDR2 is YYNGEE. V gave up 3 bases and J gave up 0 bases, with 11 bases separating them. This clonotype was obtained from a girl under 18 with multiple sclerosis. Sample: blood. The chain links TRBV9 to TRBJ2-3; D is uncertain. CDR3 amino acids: CASSALASSTDTQYF. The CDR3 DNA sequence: TGTGCCAGCAGCGCCTTAGCTTCTAGCACAGATACGCAGTATTTT.